This T cell receptor beta chain derives from a study of T cells after yellow fever vaccination. General observations from the study: Once the booster was given, most primary-vaccination clones reappeared, at 95% to 97% for CD4 and roughly 86% for CD8.

As concerns this clonotype: What it binds is not known.

Looked up from germline, CDR1 is LGHNT and CDR2 is FRNRAP. J gave up 8 bases and V 6 bases, and 12 bases lay outside the gene matches. This CDR3 has 15 residues. The 5'RACE template-switching step produced TCR cDNA and added a universal primer site and UMIs. TCRdb re-derived calls from the 5' RACE reads in MiXCR, one entry per CDR3 protein. The sample lists roughly 500,000 distinct CDR3 sequences, over 15% occurring once. This sequence originates from a man aged 25-45 years who received the YFV17D yellow fever vaccine. The material sequenced was PBMCs, taken 15 days after the yellow fever booster vaccination. The rearrangement joins TRBV12-5 to TRBJ2-1; 8 positions agree with TRBD2. In nucleotides, the CDR3 is TGTGCTAGTGGCCCCGGGACTAGTCCCCTCGATGAGCAGTTCTTC. The encoded protein is CASGPGTSPLDEQFF.